The rows below give T cell receptor beta chains drawn from one sample of a study of blood T cells in healthy people across ages. Each CDR3 protein is one row after TCRdb ran MiXCR on the 5' RACE reads. The sample has 350,000 to 450,000 distinct CDR3 sequences, 45% to 60% seen once. Sequences were obtained from blood. These receptors were taken from a man in his fifties or sixties in good health. Each CDR3 is given with its conserved first and last residue. The D gene is left open where the match is weak. Clone size is shown for a subset of rows, as once, few, many or a class of expanded clone.

CDR3 DNA: TGCAGTGCTGGGAAGACTCGGGGGGGCGCTGAAGCTTTCTTT; CDR3 protein: CSAGKTRGGAEAFF; J gene: TRBJ1-1; V gene: TRBV20-1; clone size: -; D gene: -
CDR3 DNA: TGTGCCAGCAGCTCAAGTATTGCAACTAATGAAAAACTGTTTTTT; CDR3 protein: CASSSSIATNEKLFF; J gene: TRBJ1-4; V gene: TRBV7-2; clone size: few; D gene: -
CDR3 DNA: TGTGCTAGCAGCTGGGGGGCTGGACATAGCCAAGAGACCCAGTACTTC; CDR3 protein: CASSWGAGHSQETQYF; J gene: TRBJ2-5; V gene: TRBV7-7; clone size: -; D gene: -
CDR3 DNA: TGTGCCAGCAGTCCACGACAGGGGGGAGTGAATTCACCCCTCCACTTT; CDR3 protein: CASSPRQGGVNSPLHF; J gene: TRBJ1-6; V gene: TRBV27; clone size: -; D gene: TRBD1
CDR3 DNA: TGCGCCAGCAGCCAAGATGGAGGCAGGAAGGAGACCCAGTACTTC; CDR3 protein: CASSQDGGRKETQYF; J gene: TRBJ2-5; V gene: TRBV4-3; clone size: -; D gene: -
CDR3 DNA: TGTGCCAGCAGCTTGACTAGCGGGAGGGCGGGGCATGAAGATACGCAGTATTTT; CDR3 protein: CASSLTSGRAGHEDTQYF; J gene: TRBJ2-3; V gene: TRBV7-2; clone size: -; D gene: TRBD2
CDR3 DNA: TGCAGTGCTAGTGGGGGGACTCGGGAGCAGTACTTC; CDR3 protein: CSASGGTREQYF; J gene: TRBJ2-7; V gene: TRBV20-1; clone size: -; D gene: -
CDR3 DNA: TGTGCCACCAGTGATTCCCGAGCGGGGGGGTACACTGAAGCTTTCTTT; CDR3 protein: CATSDSRAGGYTEAFF; J gene: TRBJ1-1; V gene: TRBV24-1; clone size: few; D gene: -
CDR3 DNA: TGCAGCGCACGCTTGGGGGTCATGAACACTGAAGCTTTCTTT; CDR3 protein: CSARLGVMNTEAFF; J gene: TRBJ1-1; V gene: TRBV29-1; clone size: -; D gene: -
CDR3 DNA: TGTGCCAGCATTGCGACAGGGAGAGAAAAGGGCTACACCTTC; CDR3 protein: CASIATGREKGYTF; J gene: TRBJ1-2; V gene: TRBV2; clone size: few; D gene: TRBD1
CDR3 DNA: TGTGCCAGCAGCGCAACTGGCGACCACGAGCAGTACTTC; CDR3 protein: CASSATGDHEQYF; J gene: TRBJ2-7; V gene: TRBV7-2; clone size: once; D gene: -
CDR3 DNA: TGTGCCAGCAGCTCCGATGGGGACAATGGTTGGAAAAACATTCAGTACTTC; CDR3 protein: CASSSDGDNGWKNIQYF; J gene: TRBJ2-4; V gene: TRBV6-1; clone size: -; D gene: -
CDR3 DNA: TGCGCCAGCAGCCGGGACAGGAAAGAGACCCAGTACTTC; CDR3 protein: CASSRDRKETQYF; J gene: TRBJ2-5; V gene: TRBV4-3; clone size: many; D gene: TRBD1
CDR3 DNA: TGTGCCAGCAGCCTCCCAAAGGGGGACTCCGGGATAACTCGGGGAGATACGCAGTATTTT; CDR3 protein: CASSLPKGDSGITRGDTQYF; J gene: TRBJ2-3; V gene: TRBV3-1; clone size: -; D gene: -
CDR3 DNA: TGTGCCACCAGTGACCGGACAGGGCCCTATCAGCCCCAGCATTTT; CDR3 protein: CATSDRTGPYQPQHF; J gene: TRBJ1-5; V gene: TRBV24-1; clone size: few; D gene: TRBD1
CDR3 DNA: TGTGCCAGCAGCCGCCCGGGACCCTACGAGCAGTACTTC; CDR3 protein: CASSRPGPYEQYF; J gene: TRBJ2-7; V gene: TRBV3-1; clone size: -; D gene: -
CDR3 DNA: TGTGCCAGCTCCGAAAGTAGGCGAAGCTCCTACAATGAGCAGTTCTTC; CDR3 protein: CASSESRRSSYNEQFF; J gene: TRBJ2-1; V gene: TRBV7-9; clone size: few; D gene: -
CDR3 DNA: TGTGCCAGCAGTTTAGACCCCCAGCAGACCCAGTACTTC; CDR3 protein: CASSLDPQQTQYF; J gene: TRBJ2-5; V gene: TRBV12-3/TRBV12-4; clone size: many; D gene: -
CDR3 DNA: TGTGCCAGCGCCGACGGACCTTATTACAATGAGCAGTTCTTC; CDR3 protein: CASADGPYYNEQFF; J gene: TRBJ2-1; V gene: TRBV27; clone size: -; D gene: -
CDR3 DNA: TGTGCCAGCAGTTCGGGACAGCTTAATTCACCCCTCCACTTT; CDR3 protein: CASSSGQLNSPLHF; J gene: TRBJ1-6; V gene: TRBV28; clone size: -; D gene: TRBD1
CDR3 DNA: TGTGCCAGCAGTTTTGGCGGGACAGAGACTTACAATGAGCAGTTCTTC; CDR3 protein: CASSFGGTETYNEQFF; J gene: TRBJ2-1; V gene: TRBV27; clone size: -; D gene: -
CDR3 DNA: TGTGCCAGCAGCCCGACTGTGCCAGTCTACGAGCAGTACTTC; CDR3 protein: CASSPTVPVYEQYF; J gene: TRBJ2-7; V gene: TRBV11-2; clone size: few; D gene: -
CDR3 DNA: TGTGCCAGCAGCCAAGAAGGGACTAGCGGGCATAATGAGCAGTTCTTC; CDR3 protein: CASSQEGTSGHNEQFF; J gene: TRBJ2-1; V gene: TRBV4-2; clone size: many; D gene: TRBD2
CDR3 DNA: TGTGCCAGCAGTGAAGTCCAGGGGGCGGACGAGCAGTACTTC; CDR3 protein: CASSEVQGADEQYF; J gene: TRBJ2-7; V gene: TRBV6-4; clone size: -; D gene: TRBD1
CDR3 DNA: TGTGCCAGCAGCCTATTTCAGCGGGGGGAGACCCAGTACTTC; CDR3 protein: CASSLFQRGETQYF; J gene: TRBJ2-5; V gene: TRBV7-6; clone size: -; D gene: TRBD2
CDR3 DNA: TGCAGTGCTAGAAGGGACAGGGGGACCCCCTATGGCTACACCTTC; CDR3 protein: CSARRDRGTPYGYTF; J gene: TRBJ1-2; V gene: TRBV20-1; clone size: -; D gene: TRBD1
CDR3 DNA: TGTGCTAGTGGTCAGGGAGGGCCGTACAATGAGCAGTTCTTC; CDR3 protein: CASGQGGPYNEQFF; J gene: TRBJ2-1; V gene: TRBV12-5; clone size: -; D gene: TRBD2
CDR3 DNA: TGTGCCAGCAGTTACGCAGGAAGACAGGGTCCAGATACGCAGTATTTT; CDR3 protein: CASSYAGRQGPDTQYF; J gene: TRBJ2-3; V gene: TRBV6-6; clone size: -; D gene: TRBD1
CDR3 DNA: TGTGCCACCAGCAGAGAGCGCGGTATTTCCGGGGAGCTGTTTTTT; CDR3 protein: CATSRERGISGELFF; J gene: TRBJ2-2; V gene: TRBV15; clone size: -; D gene: -
CDR3 DNA: TGTGCCAGCAGTACACAGGGGAACGAGCAGTACTTC; CDR3 protein: CASSTQGNEQYF; J gene: TRBJ2-7; V gene: TRBV16; clone size: few; D gene: TRBD1
CDR3 DNA: TGTGCCAGCAGTGAAAGCAGGGTAGAGCAGTTCTTC; CDR3 protein: CASSESRVEQFF; J gene: TRBJ2-1; V gene: TRBV6-1; clone size: -; D gene: -
CDR3 DNA: TGTGCCACCAGCAGCCTGGGGACTAGCGGGAGCGGATGGCAAGAGACCCAGTACTTC; CDR3 protein: CATSSLGTSGSGWQETQYF; J gene: TRBJ2-5; V gene: TRBV15; clone size: -; D gene: TRBD2
CDR3 DNA: TGTGCCAGCAGTTATGGGGGACAGGGATCCTACGAGCAGTACTTC; CDR3 protein: CASSYGGQGSYEQYF; J gene: TRBJ2-7; V gene: TRBV6-5; clone size: -; D gene: TRBD1
CDR3 DNA: TGTGCCAGCAGTCTACAGGGATATCGGTCTGAAAAACTGTTTTTT; CDR3 protein: CASSLQGYRSEKLFF; J gene: TRBJ1-4; V gene: TRBV6-2/TRBV6-3; clone size: -; D gene: -
CDR3 DNA: TGTGCCAGCAGTTTAGGCTCCAACGGGCGCCCGTTAAATGAGCAGTTCTTC; CDR3 protein: CASSLGSNGRPLNEQFF; J gene: TRBJ2-1; V gene: TRBV27; clone size: -; D gene: -
CDR3 DNA: TGCGCCAGCTCGAACGTCTTGAGCGGGGGGCTTAGTCAAGAGACCCAGTACTTC; CDR3 protein: CASSNVLSGGLSQETQYF; J gene: TRBJ2-5; V gene: TRBV5-1; clone size: few; D gene: TRBD2
CDR3 DNA: TGTGCCAGCAGGGACTACAATGAGCAGTACTTC; CDR3 protein: CASRDYNEQYF; J gene: TRBJ2-4; V gene: TRBV6-2/TRBV6-3; clone size: -; D gene: -
CDR3 DNA: TGTGCCACCAGCAGAGATCTCACGGGAGCCCAAGAGACCCAGTACTTC; CDR3 protein: CATSRDLTGAQETQYF; J gene: TRBJ2-5; V gene: TRBV15; clone size: -; D gene: -
CDR3 DNA: TGTGCCAGCTCTGGGAAGCGGGGCTTTACAGATACGCAGTATTTT; CDR3 protein: CASSGKRGFTDTQYF; J gene: TRBJ2-3; V gene: TRBV3-1; clone size: once; D gene: TRBD2
CDR3 DNA: TGCAGCGTCGAAGCACCCGGGACTAGCGGGGGAGACAATGAGCAGTTCTTC; CDR3 protein: CSVEAPGTSGGDNEQFF; J gene: TRBJ2-1; V gene: TRBV29-1; clone size: -; D gene: TRBD2
CDR3 DNA: TGTGCCATCAGTGAGTCGGGTAGCTCCTACGAGCAGTACTTC; CDR3 protein: CAISESGSSYEQYF; J gene: TRBJ2-7; V gene: TRBV10-3; clone size: -; D gene: -